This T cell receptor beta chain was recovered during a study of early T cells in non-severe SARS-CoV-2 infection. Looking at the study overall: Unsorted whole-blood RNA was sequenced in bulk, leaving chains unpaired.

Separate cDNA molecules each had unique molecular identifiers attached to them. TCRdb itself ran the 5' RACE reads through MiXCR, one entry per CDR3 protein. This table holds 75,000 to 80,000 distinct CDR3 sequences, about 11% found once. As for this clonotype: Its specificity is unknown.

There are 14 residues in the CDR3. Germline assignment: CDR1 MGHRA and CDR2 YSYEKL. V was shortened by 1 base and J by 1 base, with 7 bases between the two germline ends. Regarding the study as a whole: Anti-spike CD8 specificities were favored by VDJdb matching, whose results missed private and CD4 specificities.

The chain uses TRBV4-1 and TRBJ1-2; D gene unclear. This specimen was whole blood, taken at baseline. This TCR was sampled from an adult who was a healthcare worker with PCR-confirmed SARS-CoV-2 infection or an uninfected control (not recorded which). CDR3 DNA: TGCGCCAGCAGCCAAGCTGGGGATAACTATGGCTACACCTTC. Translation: CASSQAGDNYGYTF.